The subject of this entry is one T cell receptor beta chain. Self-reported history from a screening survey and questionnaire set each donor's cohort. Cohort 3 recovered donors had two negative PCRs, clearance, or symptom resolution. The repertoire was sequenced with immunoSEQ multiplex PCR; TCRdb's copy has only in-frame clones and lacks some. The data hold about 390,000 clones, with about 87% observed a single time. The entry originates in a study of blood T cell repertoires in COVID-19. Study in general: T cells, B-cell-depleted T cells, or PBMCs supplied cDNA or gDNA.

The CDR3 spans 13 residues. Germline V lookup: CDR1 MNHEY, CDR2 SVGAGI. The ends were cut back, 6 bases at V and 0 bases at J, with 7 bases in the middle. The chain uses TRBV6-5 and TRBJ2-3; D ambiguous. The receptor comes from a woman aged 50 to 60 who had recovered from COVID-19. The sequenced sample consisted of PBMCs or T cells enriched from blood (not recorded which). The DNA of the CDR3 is TGTGCCAGCAGGCCGACTAGCACAGATACGCAGTATTTT. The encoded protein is CASRPTSTDTQYF.